The rows below give T cell receptor beta chains drawn from one sample of a study of blood T cell repertoires in COVID-19. Clones were read by immunoSEQ multiplex PCR, and TCRdb kept only the in-frame ones, dropping some. This sample has tens of thousands of clones, with about 86% found just once. The sequenced sample was peripheral blood. The receptor source for this set is an older woman with acute or convalescent COVID-19. The conserved cysteine and the conserved F or W are not part of the CDR3 here. The D gene is left open where the match is weak.

d_call j_call v_call cdr3_aa
- TRBJ2-1 TRBV27 ASSLSGIGGALYNEQF
- TRBJ1-1 TRBV18 ASSPQGDTEAF
- TRBJ2-1 TRBV5-6 ASSERAGPNEQF
- TRBJ1-6 TRBV15 ATSRVIYTNSPLH
- TRBJ2-5 TRBV28 ASTTSFETQY
- TRBJ1-1 TRBV5-4 ASRPQQENTEAF
TRBD1 TRBJ1-4 TRBV18 ASSPSQGATNEKLF
TRBD2 TRBJ2-5 TRBV27 ASSPWGGQETQY
- TRBJ2-7 TRBV12-3/TRBV12-4 ASSLEGAGGQY
- TRBJ1-1 TRBV15 ATSRVRRSDTEAF
TRBD1 TRBJ1-2 TRBV2 ASRGLRAYGYT
- TRBJ2-1 TRBV28 ASSLPTQTYNEQF
- TRBJ2-4 TRBV10-1 ASSDPTKNIQY
- TRBJ2-1 TRBV5-1 ASSRDDNEQF
TRBD2 TRBJ2-7 TRBV10-3 AISEYALAGGPKSEQY
TRBD1 TRBJ1-6 TRBV7-9 ASSSTSGGFNSPLH